These 22 T cell receptor beta chains originate from one sample sequenced in a study of blood T cell repertoires in COVID-19. Assay: immunoSEQ multiplex PCR; the TCRdb copy retains only in-frame clones and omits some. The sample contains about 170,000 clones, roughly 84% of which appear only once. Input material: peripheral blood. The receptors were sampled from a woman aged 70-85 years with COVID-19, enrolled during active disease.

V is TRBV7-8 and J is TRBJ1-6; TRBD1 is a possible D gene (5 bases). The CDR3 is made up of 17 amino acids. Germline V lookup: CDR1 SGHVS, CDR2 FQNEAQ. Trimming left V 11 bases short and J 8 bases short, with 28 bases between. CDR3 bases: TGTGCCCGCCGCCCGGGGGGGGGTAGGGTTTGGTATTCACCCCTCCACTTT. Protein sequence: CARRPGGGRVWYSPLHF.

The J gene is TRBJ2-1, the V gene TRBV6-1; the D gene is possibly TRBD2 (7 bases). The CDR3 is 16 residues long. Per the germline V gene, CDR1 is MNHNS and CDR2 is SASEGT. Trimming removed 2 bases at V and 6 bases at J, with 17 bases between. CDR3 residues: CASSESLGGGSNEQFF. The CDR3 DNA reads TGTGCCAGCAGTGAATCGTTAGGGGGGGGGAGCAATGAGCAGTTCTTC.

This clone has only a few counts. The V and J genes are TRBV2 and TRBJ2-7; no clear D gene. The germline V gene encodes CDR1 SNHLY and CDR2 FYNNEI. This CDR3 spans 15 amino acids. Trimming removed 1 base at V and 1 base at J, with 11 bases between. CDR3 protein: CASSEGKATSYEQYV. Written as DNA, the CDR3 is TGTGCCAGCAGTGAAGGAAAAGCTACTTCCTACGAGCAGTACGTC.

The chain joins TRBV7-3 to TRBJ1-5; 7 bases are shared with TRBD1. There are 17 residues in the CDR3. Germline V gene sequence: CDR1 SGHTA, CDR2 FQGTGA. V was pared by 3 bases and J by 0 bases, with 8 bases of the junction left unmatched. The CDR3 nucleotides read TGTGCCAGCAGCTTTTGGGACAGTTGTTATAGCAATCAGCCCCAGCATTTT. Encoded protein: CASSFWDSCYSNQPQHF.

This chain links TRBV7-6 with TRBJ2-7, with 12 bases lining up with TRBD2. With 4 bases clipped from V and 5 bases from J, the junction kept 6 bases outside the gene matches. The germline V gene encodes CDR1 SGHVS and CDR2 FNYEAQ. The CDR3 covers 15 residues. The CDR3 is CASSSLAGGQNEQYF. The CDR3 nucleotides are TGTGCCAGCAGCTCTCTAGCGGGGGGGCAGAACGAGCAGTACTTC.

This clone was seen more than once but under ten times. The chain combines TRBV27 with TRBJ1-6, with 8 nucleotides matching TRBD1. This CDR3 comprises 15 residues. The V gene's germline CDR1 is MNHEY and CDR2 SMNVEV (reference sequence). Trimming at V came to 5 bases and at J to 7 bases, leaving 7 bases not matched to a gene. CDR3 amino acids: CASSRTGFANSPLHF. CDR3 nucleotides: TGTGCCAGCAGTCGGACAGGGTTTGCGAATTCACCCCTCCACTTT.

This rearrangement joins TRBV27 to TRBJ2-1, with D possibly matching TRBD2 (6 bases). The V gene lost 6 bases and the J gene lost 4 bases, with 10 bases spanning the gap. The CDR3 spans 13 residues. The germline V gene encodes CDR1 MNHEY and CDR2 SMNVEV (reference sequence). The CDR3 protein is CASSPTSYNEQFF. The DNA for the CDR3 is TGTGCCAGCAGCCCGACTAGTTACAATGAGCAGTTCTTC.

V is TRBV11-2 and J is TRBJ2-3; 9 positions agree with TRBD2. Germline V gene sequence: CDR1 SGHAT, CDR2 FQNNGV. After removal of 5 bases from V and 2 bases from J, the junction contained 8 bases not matched to a gene. The CDR3 runs to 16 residues. CDR3 sequence: CASSAYLAGSTDTQYF. CDR3 in DNA: TGTGCCAGCAGCGCCTACCTAGCGGGGTCCACAGATACGCAGTATTTT.

The J gene is TRBJ2-5, the V gene TRBV12-5, with 13 bases matching TRBD2. The V gene's germline CDR1 is LGHNT and CDR2 FRNRAP. With 1 base clipped from V and 4 bases from J, the junction kept 0 bases outside the gene matches. CDR3 length: 15 residues. The CDR3 reads CASGLGTSGGETQYF. The CDR3 nucleotides are TGTGCTAGTGGTTTGGGGACTAGCGGGGGAGAGACCCAGTACTTC.

The V and J genes are TRBV28 and TRBJ1-1; 8 bases match TRBD1. This CDR3 region has 14 residues. J lost 0 bases, V lost 6 bases, and 3 bases had no gene match. Germline V lookup: CDR1 MDHEN, CDR2 SYDVKM. The CDR3 DNA follows: TGTGCCAGCAGGGCAGGGGGCATGAACACTGAAGCTTTCTTT. Translated: CASRAGGMNTEAFF.

The chain couples TRBV6-1 to TRBJ1-6; possible D gene TRBD1, 6 bases. The CDR3 extends over 15 amino acids. The V and J ends lost 2 bases and 10 bases respectively, with 15 bases between them. Germline CDR1 and CDR2: MNHNS and SASEGT. CDR3 nucleotide sequence: TGTGCCAGCAGTGAAAGGGGCCGGACAGCATCACCCCTCCACTTT. The encoded protein is CASSERGRTASPLHF.

V gene TRBV29-1 combines with J gene TRBJ2-1; 8 bases map to TRBD2. Trimming at V came to 4 bases and at J to 0 bases, leaving 14 bases not matched to a gene. The CDR3 contains 18 residues. Germline V gene sequence: CDR1 SQVTM, CDR2 ANQGSEA. The CDR3 sequence is CSVGGALAAISSYNEQFF. CDR3 DNA sequence: TGCAGCGTTGGGGGGGCACTAGCGGCCATCAGCTCCTACAATGAGCAGTTCTTC.

The chain joins TRBV28 to TRBJ2-3; 7 nucleotides agree with TRBD2. From germline, CDR1 is MDHEN and CDR2 SYDVKM. Trimming took 7 bases from V and 5 from J; bases not matched to a gene: 6. CDR3 length equals 13 residues. The CDR3 loop reads CASTGGGLDTQYF. CDR3 coding DNA: TGTGCCAGCACAGGCGGGGGATTAGATACGCAGTATTTT. The whole variable domain, remainder taken from reference TRBV28 and TRBJ2-3, is DVKVTQSSRYLVKRTGEKVFLECVQDMDHENMFWYRQDPGLGLRLIYFSYDVKMKEKGDIPEGYSVSREKKERFSLILESASTNQTSMYLCASTGGGLDTQYFGPGTRLTVL.

This chain joins TRBV3-1 (or the pseudogene TRBV3-2) and TRBJ2-1, with a weak D call TRBD2 (5 bases). V lost 0 bases and J 10 bases, leaving 19 bases between the germline ends. The CDR3 sequence is 16 residues long. Germline CDR1 reads LGHDT; CDR2 reads YNNKEL (reference sequence). In DNA, the CDR3 is TGTGCCAGCAGCCAAGATCCCCGGAGGCCCTCCTCCGAGCAGTTCTTC. Protein product: CASSQDPRRPSSEQFF.

This chain connects TRBV10-3 to TRBJ2-1, with D uncertain. Trimming shortened V by 4 bases and J by 2 bases, and 6 bases separated the two germline ends. CDR1 is ENHRY, CDR2 SYGVKD, per germline. The CDR3 is 13 residues long. In DNA form, the CDR3 reads TGTGCCATCAGTGTTTTCACCTACAATGAGCAGTTCTTC. It encodes CAISVFTYNEQFF.

CDR3 residues: CASSQDLDTYYGYTF. CDR3 DNA sequence: TGCGCCAGCAGCCAAGACCTTGACACGTACTATGGCTACACCTTC. The V and J genes are TRBV4-1 and TRBJ1-2; D gene unclear. The CDR3 is 15 residues long. The V gene's germline CDR1 is MGHRA and CDR2 YSYEKL. V shed 0 bases and J shed 3 bases, with 11 bases lying between them.

This clone appeared a few times. V usage is TRBV2 and J usage is TRBJ2-7, with 7 bases aligning to TRBD1. V dropped 6 bases and J dropped 4; count of bases not matched to a gene: 9. The CDR3 is made up of 14 amino acids. CDR1 is SNHLY and CDR2 is FYNNEI in the germline V gene. The CDR3 reads CASRRQGPKYEQYV. The CDR3 nucleotides read TGTGCCAGCAGAAGACAGGGTCCGAAATACGAGCAGTACGTC.

The sample holds many counts of this clone. The chain carries TRBV6-5 and TRBJ2-4, with 7 positions matching TRBD1. Losses at the gene ends were 6 bases for V and 4 bases for J; bases not matched to a gene: 9. CDR1 is MNHEY, CDR2 SVGAGI, per germline. This CDR3 contains 15 residues. Written as DNA, the CDR3 is TGTGCCAGCAGGACCGCTTTGACAGGGAAAAACATTCAGTACTTC. Protein sequence: CASRTALTGKNIQYF.

The V gene is TRBV11-2, the J gene TRBJ1-5; 7 bases align to TRBD1. Germline V gene data show CDR1 as SGHAT and CDR2 as FQNNGV. J was trimmed by 2 bases and V by 3 bases; bases with no gene match: 1. The CDR3 runs 14 residues. The CDR3 loop is CASSFGTGNQPQHF. CDR3 DNA: TGTGCCAGCAGCTTCGGGACAGGCAATCAGCCCCAGCATTTT.

The rearrangement uses TRBV19 and TRBJ2-1, with a weak D call TRBD2 (7 bases). The germline gives CDR1 LNHDA, CDR2 SQIVND (reference sequence). The CDR3 loop spans 15 amino acids. V was trimmed by 6 bases and J by 1 base, leaving 13 bases between them. The CDR3 DNA is TGTGCCAGTAGATCGGGGGGCTCTTCCTACAATGAGCAGTTCTTC. Translated, it gives CASRSGGSSYNEQFF.

The V gene is TRBV6-5, the J gene TRBJ2-1; 16 bases line up with TRBD2. The CDR3 covers 15 residues. CDR1 MNHEY and CDR2 SVGAGI come from the germline V gene. J lost 7 bases, V lost 7 bases, and 4 bases had no gene match. The CDR3 nucleotides are TGTGCCAGCAACCCGGGACTAGCGGGAGGGAATGAGCAGTTCTTC. It codes for CASNPGLAGGNEQFF.

The V gene is TRBV5-1, the J gene TRBJ1-1; a possible D gene is TRBD1 (5 bases). V gave up 7 bases and J gave up 8 bases, with 24 bases separating them. The CDR3 is made up of 15 amino acids. Germline V gene data show CDR1 as SGHRS and CDR2 as YFSETQ. Written as DNA, the CDR3 is TGCGCCAGCTCCCTTTTTGGGAGGGGATGGAAAGAAGCTTTCTTT. As protein: CASSLFGRGWKEAFF.